Each of the 6 T cell receptor beta chains below was sequenced from the same sample in a study of blood T cell repertoires in COVID-19. Produced via immunoSEQ multiplex PCR; TCRdb's table is partial and in-frame only. The repertoire holds 90,000 to 120,000 clones, with approximately 88% as singletons. Specimen: peripheral blood. The receptors shown here come from a man aged 40-49 years with active or convalescent COVID-19.

This clone has a single count. V usage is TRBV6-5 and J usage is TRBJ1-2; D remains ambiguous. Per germline, CDR1 MNHEY and CDR2 SVGAGI. V was shortened by 4 bases and J by 7 bases, with 10 bases between the two germline ends. This CDR3 comprises 12 residues. CDR3 protein: CASSSPRGGYTF. The CDR3 DNA reads TGTGCCAGCAGTTCCCCCCGGGGTGGCTACACCTTC.

J is TRBJ1-5 and V is TRBV6-5, with D possibly being TRBD1 (5 bases). Trimming removed 4 bases from V and 3 bases from J, with 16 bases in between. The CDR3 sequence is 16 residues long. The germline V gene has CDR1 MNHEY and CDR2 SVGAGI. CDR3 protein: CASSSYPDSHNQPQHF. The CDR3 coding sequence is TGTGCCAGCAGTTCATACCCCGACAGCCACAATCAGCCCCAGCATTTT.

The V gene is TRBV28, the J gene TRBJ2-6, with 7 positions matching TRBD2. CDR1 is MDHEN and CDR2 is SYDVKM in the germline V gene. V lost 2 bases and J lost 10; bases outside the gene matches: 8. The CDR3 is 15 residues long. CDR3: CASSLPNEAGNVLTF. CDR3 nucleotides: TGTGCCAGCAGTTTACCCAATGAAGCGGGAAACGTCCTGACTTTC.

The genes are TRBV5-4 and TRBJ1-5, with 7 bases fitting TRBD1. V shed 3 bases and J 6 bases; nucleotides not matched to a gene: 3. Germline-derived CDR1 and CDR2 are SGHNT and YYREEE (reference sequence). This CDR3 is 13 amino acids long. The CDR3 loop is CASSSQGTQPQHF. The CDR3 bases are TGTGCCAGCAGCTCACAGGGGACTCAGCCCCAGCATTTT.

The genes are TRBV7-9 and TRBJ2-1; 8 bases are shared with TRBD2. V shed 1 base, J shed 3 bases, and the junction held 11 bases outside the gene matches. Germline assignment: CDR1 SEHNR and CDR2 FQNEAQ (reference sequence). The CDR3 loop spans 18 amino acids. CDR3 sequence: CASSLVSRLAGYYNEQFF. The CDR3 DNA reads TGTGCCAGCAGCTTAGTTTCTAGGCTAGCGGGCTACTACAATGAGCAGTTCTTC.

This chain joins TRBV10-3 and TRBJ2-7; 11 bases are shared with TRBD1. J gave up 2 bases and V 4 bases, and 1 base lay outside the gene matches. The CDR3 contains 14 residues. The germline V gene encodes CDR1 ENHRY and CDR2 SYGVKD. CDR3 bases: TGTGCCATCAGTGCGGGACAGGGGGCCTACGAGCAGTACTTC. Its translation: CAISAGQGAYEQYF.